These T cell receptor beta chains were read from a single sample in a study of cytomegalovirus exposure and HLA in healthy donors. Sequencing used immunoSEQ multiplex PCR; TCRdb keeps in-frame clones, though not all of them. The sample lists 150,000 to 200,000 clones, 81% seen once, with roughly 4.9% in the top ten. Sequences were obtained from PBMCs. The receptors derive from a woman younger than 30 in good health and CMV-seropositive. Both conserved end residues are part of each CDR3. D genes are given only for firm matches. Not every row has a clone size; where given, it reads once, few, many or a size class.

D gene	clone size	V gene	J gene	CDR3 protein	CDR3 DNA
-	-	TRBV4-1	TRBJ2-6	CASSPAGANGLTF	TGCGCCAGCAGCCCGGCTGGGGCCAACGGCCTGACTTTC
TRBD1	-	TRBV19	TRBJ1-1	CASRTGLNTEAFF	TGTGCCAGTAGGACAGGGTTGAACACTGAAGCTTTCTTT
-	-	TRBV7-9	TRBJ1-2	CASSLGTAGESGYTF	TGTGCCAGCAGCTTAGGGACAGCCGGGGAGAGTGGCTACACCTTC
TRBD2	once	TRBV7-9	TRBJ2-1	CASSPPGLAGAFF	TGTGCCAGCAGCCCTCCAGGACTAGCGGGGGCATTCTTC
-	-	TRBV27	TRBJ1-1	CASSLTTWGHLGTEAFF	TGTGCCAGCAGTCTCACTACCTGGGGACACCTTGGCACTGAAGCTTTCTTT
-	-	TRBV10-3	TRBJ1-6	CAISDEGAPLHF	TGTGCCATCAGTGATGAGGGGGCACCCCTCCACTTT
-	once	TRBV6-5	TRBJ1-6	CASSYTDPGDNSPLHF	TGTGCCAGCAGTTATACAGATCCCGGCGATAATTCACCCCTCCACTTT
TRBD2	once	TRBV2	TRBJ2-5	CASSAGTSSRQETQYF	TGTGCCAGCAGCGCCGGGACTAGCTCCCGCCAAGAGACCCAGTACTTC
TRBD1	-	TRBV7-9	TRBJ2-5	CASSLPLRQGDQETQYF	TGTGCCAGCAGCTTGCCCCTCCGACAGGGCGACCAAGAGACCCAGTACTTC
TRBD1	-	TRBV5-1	TRBJ2-1	CASSLGTGVGNEQFF	TGCGCCAGCAGCTTGGGGACAGGGGTAGGCAATGAGCAGTTCTTC
TRBD2	-	TRBV2	TRBJ2-5	CASWEASGGQETQYF	TGTGCCAGCTGGGAGGCTAGCGGGGGGCAAGAGACCCAGTACTTC
-	-	TRBV7-9	TRBJ1-1	CVPDSSYTEAFF	TGTGTCCCAGACTCGTCTTACACTGAAGCTTTCTTT
TRBD1	-	TRBV14	TRBJ2-1	CASSQNRGQFF	TGTGCCAGCAGCCAAAACAGGGGACAGTTCTTC
-	-	TRBV11-3	TRBJ2-2	CASSFGVNTGELFF	TGTGCCAGCAGCTTCGGGGTCAACACCGGGGAGCTGTTTTTT
TRBD2	-	TRBV7-2	TRBJ2-1	CASSSPGLDRHNEQFF	TGTGCCAGCAGCTCCCCCGGACTAGATCGTCACAATGAGCAGTTCTTC
-	-	TRBV19	TRBJ1-1	CASSMQEGTEAFF	TGTGCCAGTAGTATGCAGGAGGGCACTGAAGCTTTCTTT
TRBD1	few	TRBV29-1	TRBJ1-1	CSVRTGGAATEAFF	TGCAGCGTTAGGACAGGGGGCGCAGCCACTGAAGCTTTCTTT
-	-	TRBV2	TRBJ2-5	CASSVISGSETQYF	TGTGCCAGCAGTGTAATCAGCGGGTCCGAGACCCAGTACTTC
-	-	TRBV2	TRBJ1-1	CASSFQGYPTEAFF	TGTGCCAGCAGTTTTCAGGGGTATCCCACTGAAGCTTTCTTT
-	-	TRBV10-1	TRBJ1-5	CASTRAKGYNNQPQHF	TGCGCCAGCACCAGGGCCAAGGGCTACAACAATCAGCCCCAGCATTTT
-	-	TRBV6-1	TRBJ2-7	CASTAARMHEQYF	TGTGCCAGCACCGCTGCGAGGATGCACGAGCAGTACTTC
-	once	TRBV4-1	TRBJ2-7	CASSQVGDEQYF	TGCGCCAGCAGCCAAGTCGGGGACGAGCAGTACTTC
-	once	TRBV18	TRBJ1-5	CASSLKQPQHF	TGTGCCAGCTCCCTAAAACAGCCCCAGCATTTT
-	-	TRBV19	TRBJ1-2	CATKGGSNYGYTF	TGTGCCACTAAAGGAGGTTCTAACTATGGCTACACCTTC
-	-	TRBV15	TRBJ1-2	CATSRASGEGYTF	TGTGCCACCAGCAGGGCGAGTGGGGAGGGCTACACCTTC
-	-	TRBV7-9	TRBJ2-1	CASSPWGRPNEQFF	TGTGCCAGCAGCCCCTGGGGCAGGCCCAATGAGCAGTTCTTC
-	-	TRBV2	TRBJ2-3	CASRRAGRQDTQYF	TGTGCCAGCAGGAGGGCGGGGCGACAGGATACGCAGTATTTT
-	-	TRBV2	TRBJ2-7	CASSQLPYEQYF	TGTGCCAGCAGCCAACTACCTTACGAGCAGTACTTC
-	-	TRBV19	TRBJ1-2	CASRGGANYGYTF	TGTGCCAGTAGAGGGGGTGCGAACTATGGCTACACCTTC
-	-	TRBV6-6	TRBJ1-1	CASSYPGIREDTEAFF	TGTGCCAGCAGTTATCCGGGGATAAGGGAGGACACTGAAGCTTTCTTT
-	-	TRBV6-5	TRBJ2-1	CASSYGQDNEQFF	TGTGCCAGCAGTTACGGGCAGGATAATGAGCAGTTCTTC
-	-	TRBV11-1	TRBJ1-3	CASSLDPPGNGNTIYF	TGTGCCAGCAGCTTAGACCCCCCAGGAAATGGAAACACCATATATTTT
-	-	TRBV27	TRBJ1-2	CASSLWSHGGYTF	TGTGCCAGCAGTTTGTGGAGCCATGGGGGCTACACCTTC
-	-	TRBV6-4	TRBJ2-5	CASTTISGHQETQYF	TGTGCCAGCACGACTATCTCGGGTCACCAAGAGACCCAGTACTTC
-	-	TRBV19	TRBJ2-7	CASSTGSYEQYF	TGTGCCAGTAGTACAGGGTCCTACGAGCAGTACTTC
-	-	TRBV15	TRBJ2-1	CATGGRGGDNEQFF	TGTGCCACCGGGGGACGAGGCGGGGACAATGAGCAGTTCTTC
-	-	TRBV7-6	TRBJ2-7	CASSLNSGYEQYF	TGTGCCAGCAGCCTAAATAGCGGTTACGAGCAGTACTTC
-	-	TRBV9	TRBJ2-7	CASSSGAEQYF	TGTGCCAGCAGCTCAGGGGCCGAGCAGTACTTC
TRBD2	-	TRBV5-1	TRBJ2-5	CASSSMTSGETQYF	TGCGCCAGCAGCTCCATGACTAGCGGCGAGACCCAGTACTTC
-	-	TRBV18	TRBJ1-3	CASSPEHSGPGNTIYF	TGTGCCAGCTCACCGGAACACTCAGGGCCTGGAAACACCATATATTTT
TRBD1	once	TRBV18	TRBJ1-4	CASSSDRANEKLFF	TGTGCCAGCTCATCCGACAGGGCTAATGAAAAACTGTTTTTT
-	-	TRBV30	TRBJ2-3	CAWRAQGGGPRDTQYF	TGTGCCTGGAGGGCCCAGGGAGGGGGGCCGAGAGATACGCAGTATTTT
-	-	TRBV11-2	TRBJ1-1	CASSLPWTPVGAFF	TGTGCCAGCAGCTTACCCTGGACACCCGTTGGCGCTTTCTTT